A single sample is the source of the 6 T cell receptor beta chains below, sequenced in a study of T cells in Graves' hyperthyroidism and ophthalmopathy (dated by TCRdb to about 2019). The method behind the library was multiplex PCR. The sequencing machine was an Illumina HiSeq 2000. TCR beta CDR3 regions were amplified from RNA transcripts. A first-round RT-PCR of the TCR CDR3 used the HTBI primer set with the Qiagen OneStep RT-PCR kit. TCRdb trimmed public reads at Q25 via fastp, called clones via MiXCR and kept in-frame beta chains. One record per CDR3 amino acid sequence lists the most common genes and DNA. This sample lists about 540,000 distinct CDR3 sequences; about half were detected once. The top ten clonotypes cover around 7.7% of the sample. Sequencing was performed on peripheral blood or thyroid tissue (not recorded which). The receptor set was obtained from a woman aged 18-29 years with Graves' hyperthyroidism.

This chain links TRBV6-5 with TRBJ2-5, with 11 bases lining up with TRBD2. The CDR3 has 19 residues. V shed 2 bases, J shed 2 bases, and the junction held 13 bases outside the gene matches. CDR1 MNHEY and CDR2 SVGAGI come from the germline V gene. CDR3 DNA sequence: TGTGCCAGCAGTTACAGACCTGGGACTAGCGGAGCCCTACAAGAGACCCAGTACTTC. As protein: CASSYRPGTSGALQETQYF.

The chain employs TRBV5-4 and TRBJ2-7; D is perhaps TRBD1 or TRBD2 (5 bases each). The germline CDR1 and CDR2 sequences are SGHNT and YYREEE (reference sequence). Trimming left V 2 bases short and J 6 bases short, with 9 bases between. The CDR3 totals 12 residues. CDR3 DNA: TGTGCCAGCAGCTTATGGGGACGCGAGCAGTACTTC. Protein sequence: CASSLWGREQYF.

This clonotype was observed once. The chain links TRBV29-1 to TRBJ1-2, with D possibly matching TRBD1 (6 bases). This CDR3 comprises 15 residues. Germline V lookup: CDR1 SQVTM, CDR2 ANQGSEA. The ends were cut back, 1 base at V and 6 bases at J, with 18 bases in the middle. The CDR3 here is CSVEAWTDLSDGYTF. CDR3 sequence (DNA): TGCAGCGTTGAAGCCTGGACAGATCTCTCTGATGGCTACACCTTC.

CDR3 bases: TGTGCCACCAGTGAAACCAGGGGTCTACGAGAGACCCAGTACTTC. Translation gives CATSETRGLRETQYF. The rearrangement links TRBV24-1 to TRBJ2-5, with D possibly matching TRBD1 (6 bases). The germline gives CDR1 KGHDR, CDR2 SFDVKD. The CDR3 consists of 15 residues. Deletions cut 4 bases from V and 4 bases from J, with 15 bases between.

In this sample, this clonotype turned up many times. The rearrangement uses TRBV24-1 and TRBJ1-3, with TRBD1 identical over 7 bases. This CDR3 has 16 amino acids. Germline CDR1 and CDR2: KGHDR and SFDVKD. After removal of 3 bases from V and 3 bases from J, the junction contained 7 bases not matched to a gene. The CDR3: CATSDPTTGDGNTIYF. The CDR3 DNA is TGTGCCACCAGTGATCCTACTACAGGGGATGGAAACACCATATATTTT.

This clonotype was observed a few times. A much larger clone lies a single base off, so this may be a read error. The chain couples TRBV7-2 to TRBJ2-2; TRBD2 aligns across 14 bases. Looked up from germline, CDR1 is SGHTA and CDR2 is FQGNSA. CDR3 size: 17 residues. The CDR3: CASGFGLAGGRTGELFF. In DNA form, the CDR3 reads TGTGCCAGCGGCTTCGGACTAGCGGGAGGTCGGACCGGGGAGCTGTTTTTT.